The source of this T cell receptor (beta chain) is a study of blood T cell repertoires in COVID-19. The protocol was immunoSEQ multiplex PCR, while the TCRdb copy is restricted to in-frame clones and leaves out a portion. The table lists about 150,000 clones, roughly 84% of them singletons, with over 10% in the top ten. Per germline, CDR1 SGHRS and CDR2 YFSETQ. V lost 1 base, J lost 3 bases, and 14 bases lay in between. The CDR3 contains 15 residues. This clone was picked up many times. The sequencing input was peripheral blood. The J gene is TRBJ2-7, the V gene TRBV5-1; tentatively, D is TRBD2 (6 bases). This TCR was recovered from a woman aged 55 to 70 with COVID-19, enrolled during active disease. The CDR3 nucleotides read TGCGCCAGCAGCTTGATCCCGGGAGCGAACTACGAGCAGTACTTC. This sequence encodes CASSLIPGANYEQYF.